A selection of T cell receptor beta chains follows, all from one sample in a study of OX40 agonist ivuxolimab in advanced cancers. Some clones are missing from TCRdb's copy, which holds only in-frame ones; the method was immunoSEQ multiplex PCR. The data show more than 80,000 clones, roughly 85% seen once. Sequenced material: CD4+ or CD8+ T cells sorted from blood, taken in a trial of the OX40 agonist ivuxolimab. These receptors originate from an adult with an advanced solid tumor such as melanoma, head and neck, liver or kidney cancer. The CDR3 runs from the conserved cysteine through the conserved F or W. A D gene is named only where the DNA matches it firmly. The size entry is marked missing in some rows and otherwise reads once, few, many or a size class.

D	size	V	J	CDR3	DNA
NA	once	TRBV7-9	TRBJ2-7	CASSSKTGYEQYF	TGTGCCAGCAGCTCCAAGACGGGATACGAGCAGTACTTC
NA	once	TRBV5-1	TRBJ1-4	CASSADRNEKLFF	TGCGCCAGCAGCGCAGATAGGAATGAAAAACTGTTTTTT
NA	NA	TRBV6-1	TRBJ1-5	CATGGGDSNQPQHF	TGTGCCACCGGGGGGGGTGATAGCAATCAGCCCCAGCATTTT
TRBD2	NA	TRBV28	TRBJ2-7	CASPSRLAGDPGYEQYF	TGTGCCAGCCCAAGTCGACTAGCGGGAGACCCCGGCTACGAGCAGTACTTC
TRBD1	NA	TRBV9	TRBJ1-1	CASSPQGGGAFEAFF	TGTGCCAGCAGCCCCCAGGGAGGGGGCGCGTTTGAAGCTTTCTTT
NA	NA	TRBV9	TRBJ1-3	CASSGHLISGNTIYF	TGTGCCAGTTCGGGACACTTAATCTCTGGAAACACCATATATTTT
NA	NA	TRBV18	TRBJ2-7	CASSPRSLAISVNEQYF	TGTGCCAGCTCACCTCGGAGTCTAGCTATCTCGGTCAACGAGCAGTACTTC
TRBD2	NA	TRBV6-1	TRBJ2-2	CASSEQSWVAGAAGELFF	TGTGCCAGCAGTGAACAATCGTGGGTAGCGGGAGCTGCCGGGGAGCTGTTTTTT
NA	NA	TRBV19	TRBJ1-3	CASSIFSSLGNTIYF	TGTGCCAGTAGTATCTTCTCAAGTCTTGGAAACACCATATATTTT
TRBD1	NA	TRBV4-3	TRBJ1-1	CASSQGTGDLEAFF	TGCGCCAGCAGCCAAGGGACAGGCGACCTAGAAGCTTTCTTT
NA	NA	TRBV5-1	TRBJ2-3	CASSLATDTQYF	TGCGCCAGCAGCTTGGCCACAGATACGCAGTATTTT
NA	NA	TRBV14	TRBJ2-7	CASSQDRYEQYF	TGTGCCAGCAGCCAAGATAGGTACGAGCAGTACTTC
NA	NA	TRBV7-3	TRBJ1-3	CASSAGQGNTIYF	TGTGCCAGCAGCGCAGGACAAGGAAACACCATATATTTT
NA	NA	TRBV7-2	TRBJ2-5	CASSLVAGNQETQYF	TGTGCCAGCAGCTTAGTTGCGGGAAACCAAGAGACCCAGTACTTC
NA	NA	TRBV6-1	TRBJ1-5	CASSPGRSSQPQHF	TGTGCCAGCAGTCCAGGACGGAGTAGTCAGCCCCAGCATTTT
TRBD2	NA	TRBV5-1	TRBJ2-5	CASTGAGEETQYF	TGCGCCAGCACCGGGGCGGGGGAAGAGACCCAGTACTTC
NA	NA	TRBV12-5	TRBJ2-1	CASGLAGGWGNQFF	TGTGCTAGTGGTTTGGCCGGCGGGTGGGGGAACCAGTTCTTC
NA	NA	TRBV12-1	TRBJ2-7	CASSFDVGPYEQYF	TGTGCCAGCAGCTTTGACGTCGGTCCGTACGAGCAGTACTTC
NA	NA	TRBV7-3	TRBJ2-5	CASSSTSPGETQYF	TGTGCCAGCAGCTCAACTAGCCCAGGGGAGACCCAGTACTTC
TRBD2	NA	TRBV5-4	TRBJ2-5	CASSLRTSGGETQYF	TGTGCCAGCAGCCTCCGGACTAGCGGGGGGGAGACCCAGTACTTC
TRBD2	NA	TRBV5-1	TRBJ2-1	CASRSAGTSGGSSYNEQFF	TGCGCCAGCAGGTCCGCCGGGACTAGCGGGGGAAGCTCCTACAATGAGCAGTTCTTC
NA	NA	TRBV4-1	TRBJ2-2	CASSQGGAGSGELFF	TGCGCCAGCAGCCAAGGGGGCGCTGGGTCCGGGGAGCTGTTTTTT
NA	NA	TRBV4-3	TRBJ2-5	CASSQSGSVETQYF	TGCGCCAGCAGCCAAAGTGGGTCGGTAGAGACCCAGTACTTC
NA	NA	TRBV7-9	TRBJ2-7	CASLIGDEQYF	TGTGCCAGCTTAATTGGGGACGAGCAGTACTTC
TRBD2	NA	TRBV9	TRBJ2-3	CASSVGTFSGVTDTQYF	TGTGCCAGCAGCGTCGGAACCTTTAGCGGGGTCACAGATACGCAGTATTTT
NA	NA	TRBV15	TRBJ1-5	CATSRSVSSSPQHF	TGTGCCACCAGCAGATCGGTTAGTAGCTCGCCCCAGCATTTT
NA	NA	TRBV5-1	TRBJ2-1	CASSPQPGGSYNEQFF	TGCGCCAGCAGCCCCCAGCCGGGTGGCAGCTACAATGAGCAGTTCTTC
TRBD1	once	TRBV11-1	TRBJ1-5	CASSLVQGAPQHF	TGTGCCAGCAGCTTAGTACAGGGGGCCCCCCAGCATTTT
NA	NA	TRBV6-1	TRBJ2-5	CASSLIDRDRETQYF	TGTGCCAGCAGCCTTATAGATAGGGATAGGGAGACCCAGTACTTC
NA	NA	TRBV11-1	TRBJ2-6	CASSLRPGANVLTF	TGTGCCAGCAGCTTACGGCCTGGGGCCAACGTCCTGACTTTC
TRBD1	many	TRBV19	TRBJ1-2	CASKTGGAGYTF	TGTGCCAGCAAGACAGGGGGCGCAGGCTACACCTTC
NA	NA	TRBV4-2	TRBJ2-5	CASSQVQGGQETQYF	TGTGCCAGCAGCCAAGTACAGGGTGGCCAAGAGACCCAGTACTTC
NA	NA	TRBV5-1	TRBJ2-5	CASSRSFRETQYF	TGCGCCAGCAGCCGGAGTTTTAGGGAGACCCAGTACTTC
NA	few	TRBV7-2	TRBJ2-3	CASSSHTDTQYF	TGTGCCAGCAGCTCTCACACAGATACGCAGTATTTT
NA	NA	TRBV28	TRBJ1-1	CASSLRGSPFTEAFF	TGTGCCAGCAGTTTGAGAGGCAGTCCTTTCACTGAAGCTTTCTTT
TRBD1	NA	TRBV2	TRBJ2-7	CASTQGTVPYEQYF	TGTGCCAGCACTCAAGGGACAGTGCCTTACGAGCAGTACTTC
NA	once	TRBV4-3	TRBJ2-7	CASSQGSGSEQYF	TGCGCCAGCAGCCAAGGGTCGGGGTCCGAGCAGTACTTC